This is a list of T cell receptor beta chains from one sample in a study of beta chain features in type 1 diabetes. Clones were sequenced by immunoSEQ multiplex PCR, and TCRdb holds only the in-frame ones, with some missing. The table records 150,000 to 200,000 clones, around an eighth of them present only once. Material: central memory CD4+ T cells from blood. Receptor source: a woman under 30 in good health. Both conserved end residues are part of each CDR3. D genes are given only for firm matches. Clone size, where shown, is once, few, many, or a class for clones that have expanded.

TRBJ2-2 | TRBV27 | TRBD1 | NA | TGTGCCAGCAGTCCCGGGACAGGGGGTCGGCCCGGGGAGCTGTTTTTT | CASSPGTGGRPGELFF
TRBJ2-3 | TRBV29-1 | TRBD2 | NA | TGCAGCGTCTCGGGACTAGCGGGCACAGATACGCAGTATTTT | CSVSGLAGTDTQYF
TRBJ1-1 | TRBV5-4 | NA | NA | TGTGCCAGCAGCAAGGAGATATACCTCACTGAAGCTTTCTTT | CASSKEIYLTEAFF
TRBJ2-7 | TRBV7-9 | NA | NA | TGTGCCAGCAGCCGGTCAGGGGGAGCGGGCTACGAGCAGTACTTC | CASSRSGGAGYEQYF
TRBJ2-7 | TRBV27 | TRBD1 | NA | TGTGCCAGCAGTCCTCGGACAGGGGCCTTCTACGAGCAGTACTTC | CASSPRTGAFYEQYF
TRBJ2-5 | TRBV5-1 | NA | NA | TGCGCCCAGCCAGGAGCGGGCAAAGAGACCCAGTACTTC | CAQPGAGKETQYF
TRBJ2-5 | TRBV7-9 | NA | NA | TGTGCCAGCAGCTTAGGAGGGTCCCGAGAGACCCAGTACTTC | CASSLGGSRETQYF
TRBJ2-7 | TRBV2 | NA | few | TGTGCCAGCAGCGGAGGGTTCAACGAGCAGTACTTC | CASSGGFNEQYF
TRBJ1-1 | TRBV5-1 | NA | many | TGCGCCAGCAGCTTGGACAGGAACACTGAAGCTTTCTTT | CASSLDRNTEAFF
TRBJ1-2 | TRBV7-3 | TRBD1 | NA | TGTGCCAGCAGCTTAGGACAGGGGTTTAACTATGGCTACACCTTC | CASSLGQGFNYGYTF
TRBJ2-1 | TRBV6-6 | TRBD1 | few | TGTGCCAGCAGGTCGGGACAGGCTTACAATGAGCAGTTCTTC | CASRSGQAYNEQFF
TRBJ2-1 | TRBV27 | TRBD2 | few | TGTGCCAGCAGTTTATCGCGAGGCGGGAGTGGAGAGCAGTTCTTC | CASSLSRGGSGEQFF
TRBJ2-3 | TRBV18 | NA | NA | TGTGCCAGCTCTCCGTTGGCTGGCACAGATACGCAGTATTTT | CASSPLAGTDTQYF
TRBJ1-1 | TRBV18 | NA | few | TGTGCCAGCTCACCCGAAGGGGGGGCGCGGACTGAAGCTTTCTTT | CASSPEGGARTEAFF
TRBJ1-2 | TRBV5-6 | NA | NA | TGTGCCAGCAACCTAGGCGGGAATCACTATGGCTACACCTTC | CASNLGGNHYGYTF
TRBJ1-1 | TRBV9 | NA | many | TGTGCCAGCAGCTCCCCGGGGGGGCGAGGAACTGAAGCTTTCTTT | CASSSPGGRGTEAFF
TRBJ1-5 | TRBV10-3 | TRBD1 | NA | TGTGCCATCAGCCCGGGACAGGGGAATCAGCCCCAGCATTTT | CAISPGQGNQPQHF
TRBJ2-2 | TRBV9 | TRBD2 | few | TGTGCCAGCAGCGTAATGGCGGGAGGTACCGGGGAGCTGTTTTTT | CASSVMAGGTGELFF
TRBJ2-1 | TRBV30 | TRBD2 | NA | TGTGCCTGGAGTGGGCACGGGACTAGCGGGAGGGCTGTGCAGTTCTTC | CAWSGHGTSGRAVQFF
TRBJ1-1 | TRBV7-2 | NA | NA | TGTGCCAGCAGCGCTCGGGTGGGAGACACTGAAGCTTTCTTT | CASSARVGDTEAFF
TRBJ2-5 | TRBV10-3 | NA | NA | TGTGCCATCAGTGAACAGGGGAGGCAGACCCAGTACTTC | CAISEQGRQTQYF
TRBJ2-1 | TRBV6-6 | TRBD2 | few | TGTGCCAGCAGGAGCGGGAGGATCAACAATGAGCAGTTCTTC | CASRSGRINNEQFF
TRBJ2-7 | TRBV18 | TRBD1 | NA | TGTGCCAGCTCACCCACACCCTTGTCTGGACAGGGGGCCTACGAGCAGTACTTC | CASSPTPLSGQGAYEQYF
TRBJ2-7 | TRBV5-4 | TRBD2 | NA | TGTGCCAGCAGCCGGACTAGCGGGACGGGCTCCTACGAGCAGTACTTC | CASSRTSGTGSYEQYF
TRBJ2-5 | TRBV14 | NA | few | TGTGCCAGCAGCCGGAGTCTAGCAGAGACCCAGTACTTC | CASSRSLAETQYF